The next 16 T cell receptor beta chains were all read from a single sample in a study of blood T cell repertoires in COVID-19. Some clones are missing from TCRdb's copy, which holds only in-frame ones; the method was immunoSEQ multiplex PCR. The repertoire includes more than 300,000 clones, about 92% of them detected once, and roughly 20% sits in the top ten. The sequenced sample consisted of PBMCs or T cells enriched from blood (not recorded which). Source of these receptors: a woman in her twenties or thirties who had recovered from COVID-19.

The CDR3 here is CASSLAGGITDTQYF. The CDR3, as DNA: TGTGCCAGCAGCTTAGCCGGGGGGATCACAGATACGCAGTATTTT. J is TRBJ2-3 and V is TRBV7-9; 7 bases map to TRBD2. The CDR3 length is 15 residues. The germline gives CDR1 SEHNR, CDR2 FQNEAQ (reference sequence). With 0 bases clipped from V and 2 bases from J, the junction kept 2 bases outside the gene matches.

This chain connects TRBV7-3 to TRBJ2-1, with D possibly matching TRBD1 (5 bases). V was cut by 0 bases and J by 7 bases, with 13 bases left in between. CDR1 SGHTA and CDR2 FQGTGA come from the germline V gene. There are 15 residues in the CDR3. CDR3 loop: CASSLTTVERNEQFF. The CDR3 DNA is TGTGCCAGCAGCTTAACGACAGTGGAGAGAAATGAGCAGTTCTTC.

The gene calls are TRBV27 and TRBJ1-1, with D possibly matching TRBD1 (5 bases). Per germline, CDR1 MNHEY and CDR2 SMNVEV (reference sequence). Deletions cut 6 bases from V and 1 base from J, with 9 bases between. There are 13 residues in the CDR3. The CDR3: CASRYQGNTEAFF. In DNA form, the CDR3 reads TGTGCCAGCAGGTACCAGGGGAACACTGAAGCTTTCTTT.

This chain links TRBV11-2 with TRBJ1-1; D not resolved. This CDR3 contains 13 residues. In germline, CDR1 is SGHAT, CDR2 FQNNGV. V lost 3 bases, J lost 1 base, and 6 bases lay in between. The DNA for the CDR3 is TGTGCCAGCAGCTTGTTAGAGAACACTGAAGCTTTCTTT. This codes for CASSLLENTEAFF. Drawing the rest from reference TRBV11-2 and TRBJ1-1, the complete variable domain is EAGVAQSPRYKIIEKRQSVAFWCNPISGHATLYWYQQILGQGPKLLIQFQNNGVVDDSQLPKDRFSAERLKGVDSTLKIQPAKLEDSAVYLCASSLLENTEAFFGQGTRLTVV.

V gene TRBV5-1 combines with J gene TRBJ2-5; 13 nucleotides match TRBD2. V lost 1 base to trimming and J lost 2 bases; unmatched junction nucleotides: 5. The CDR3 sequence is 17 residues long. The V gene's germline CDR1 is SGHRS and CDR2 YFSETQ. In DNA form, the CDR3 reads TGCGCCAGCAGCTTGCCTGGGACTAGCGGGACTCAAGAGACCCAGTACTTC. This encodes CASSLPGTSGTQETQYF. The full variable domain, in which reference TRBV5-1 and TRBJ2-5 provide the parts outside the CDR3, is KAGVTQTPRYLIKTRGQQVTLSCSPISGHRSVSWYQQTPGQGLQFLFEYFSETQRNKGNFPGRFSGRQFSNSRSEMNVSTLELGDSALYLCASSLPGTSGTQETQYFGPGTRLLVL.

V and J are TRBV6-1 and TRBJ2-2; 10 bases are a match to TRBD2. Per the germline V gene, CDR1 is MNHNS and CDR2 is SASEGT. This CDR3 spans 16 amino acids. J lost 5 bases, V lost 1 base, and 4 bases had no gene match. The CDR3, as DNA: TGTGCCAGCAGTGAAGGACTAGCGGGCCCTACCGGGGAGCTGTTTTTT. It codes for CASSEGLAGPTGELFF.

The chain carries TRBV9 and TRBJ2-1, with 8 bases fitting TRBD2. The length of the CDR3 is 17 residues. CDR1 and CDR2 (germline): SGDLS, YYNGEE. The trim removed 0 bases at V and 7 bases at J, leaving 12 bases unmatched. CDR3 protein: CASSVDQAGVGKNEQFF. The CDR3 DNA sequence: TGTGCCAGCAGCGTAGACCAAGCGGGAGTGGGTAAGAATGAGCAGTTCTTC.

The chain has TRBV11-2 and TRBJ2-7; TRBD2 might be the D (5 bases). In germline, CDR1 is SGHAT, CDR2 FQNNGV. There are 14 residues in the CDR3. Trimming stripped 1 base from V and 0 bases from J, with 7 bases between. CDR3 DNA: TGTGCCAGCAGCTTAGCGGGGAACTCCTACGAGCAGTACTTC. Translating gives CASSLAGNSYEQYF.

The chain carries TRBV6-2 or TRBV6-3 and TRBJ1-5; TRBD1 matches 8 bases. J was trimmed by 11 bases and V by 2 bases; bases with no gene match: 14. Germline-derived CDR1 and CDR2 are MNHEY and SVGEGT. The length of the CDR3 is 16 residues. The CDR3, as DNA: TGTGCCAGCAGTTACACCTACCCTGGACAGGGAGGATCCCAGCATTTT. Its translation: CASSYTYPGQGGSQHF.

V is TRBV11-3 and J is TRBJ2-7; weak D call: TRBD1 (5 bases). Trimming removed 1 base from V and 2 bases from J, with 12 bases in between. The CDR3 runs 15 residues. Germline V gene data show CDR1 as SGHNT and CDR2 as YENEEA. Written as DNA, the CDR3 is TGTGCCAGCAGCTTAGCAGGGCGGCACCCCTACGAGCAGTACTTC. Its protein is CASSLAGRHPYEQYF.

The chain recombines TRBV5-1 with TRBJ2-3; TRBD2 is a possible D gene (6 bases). There are 15 residues in the CDR3. CDR1 and CDR2 (germline): SGHRS, YFSETQ. V was shortened by 3 bases and J by 4 bases, with 15 bases between the two germline ends. The chain's CDR3 is CASSSSTGDPDTQYF. DNA for the CDR3: TGCGCCAGCAGCTCGAGTACGGGGGATCCAGATACGCAGTATTTT.

This clone has just one count. J is TRBJ2-7 and V is TRBV19, with TRBD1 identical over 7 bases. Germline-derived CDR1 and CDR2 are LNHDA and SQIVND (reference sequence). The CDR3 extends over 18 amino acids. Germline trimming cut 3 bases from V and 2 bases from J; bases unmatched to any gene: 16. CDR3 region: CASSIPNRQGQPPYEQYF. CDR3 nucleotides: TGTGCCAGTAGTATTCCCAACCGACAGGGACAGCCACCCTACGAGCAGTACTTC.

V and J are TRBV6-2 or TRBV6-3 and TRBJ2-5, with 14 positions matching TRBD2. Per the germline V gene, CDR1 is MNHEY and CDR2 is SVGEGT. The junction had 8 bases not matched to a gene; V was cut back by 6 bases and J by 5 bases. CDR3 length: 16 amino acids. In nucleotides, the CDR3 is TGTGCCAGCAGCCCGGGACTAGCGGGAGTGTGGGAGACCCAGTACTTC. This translates into CASSPGLAGVWETQYF.

This clone was picked up one time. J is TRBJ2-7 and V is TRBV28, with 7 bases fitting TRBD2. CDR3 length: 14 amino acids. Germline-derived CDR1 and CDR2 are MDHEN and SYDVKM. V shed 5 bases and J 3 bases; nucleotides not matched to a gene: 7. The CDR3 DNA reads TGTGCCAGCAGTCGAGCGGGACGATTCTACGAGCAGTACTTC. This sequence encodes CASSRAGRFYEQYF.

This rearrangement joins TRBV18 to TRBJ1-4; 9 positions agree with TRBD1. Germline lookup yields CDR1 KGHSH and CDR2 LQKENI. V lost 0 bases to trimming and J lost 4 bases; unmatched junction nucleotides: 0. The CDR3 length is 15 residues. The CDR3 sequence: CASSPPGQGNEKLFF. The CDR3 DNA reads TGTGCCAGCTCACCACCGGGACAGGGTAATGAAAAACTGTTTTTT. Filled out from reference TRBV18 and TRBJ1-4, the complete variable domain reads NAGVMQNPRHLVRRRGQEARLRCSPMKGHSHVYWYRQLPEEGLKFMVYLQKENIIDESGMPKERFSAEFPKEGPSILRIQQVVRGDSAAYFCASSPPGQGNEKLFFGSGTQLSVL.

This clone has only one observation. The chain joins TRBV24-1 to TRBJ2-1; 10 bases map to TRBD2. This CDR3 has 16 residues. The germline V gene encodes CDR1 KGHDR and CDR2 SFDVKD. V was pared by 4 bases and J by 3 bases, with 5 bases of the junction left unmatched. The CDR3 reads CATSDSGTSDYNEQFF. CDR3 bases: TGTGCCACCAGTGACTCCGGGACTAGCGACTACAATGAGCAGTTCTTC.